This T cell receptor (beta chain) was identified in a study of blood T cell repertoires in COVID-19. Profiled with immunoSEQ multiplex PCR; TCRdb holds only in-frame clones, not every one. This repertoire shows 200,000 to 250,000 clones, 65% to 90% found once; its top ten account for about 3.8%. Donors were grouped by their self-reported clinical history. CDR3 length: 17 amino acids. Germline CDR1 reads SGHNT; CDR2 reads YYREEE (reference sequence). Losses at the gene ends were 4 bases for V and 7 bases for J; bases not matched to a gene: 13. The gene calls are TRBV5-4 and TRBJ2-2; 10 bases match TRBD2. The source material was PBMCs or T cells enriched from blood (not recorded which). This clonotype was sampled from a woman in her 40s with acute COVID-19. CDR3 residues: CASSHGLADERIGELFF. In nucleotides, the CDR3 is TGTGCCAGCAGCCATGGACTAGCGGACGAGCGTATCGGGGAGCTGTTTTTT.